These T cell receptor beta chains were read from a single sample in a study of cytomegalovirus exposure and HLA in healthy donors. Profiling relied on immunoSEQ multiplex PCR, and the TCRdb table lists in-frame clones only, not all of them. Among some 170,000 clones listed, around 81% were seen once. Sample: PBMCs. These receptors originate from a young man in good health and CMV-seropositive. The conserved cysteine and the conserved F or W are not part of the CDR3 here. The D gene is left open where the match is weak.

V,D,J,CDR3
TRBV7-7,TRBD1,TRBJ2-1,ASSSTGTGDYNEQF
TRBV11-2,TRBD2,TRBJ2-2,ASSSTSGGPNTGELF
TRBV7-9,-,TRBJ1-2,ASSHTGRGYGYT
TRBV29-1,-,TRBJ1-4,SVVEANEKLF
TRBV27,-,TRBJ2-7,ASSFRESYEQY
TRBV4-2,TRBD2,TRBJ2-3,ASSQDEAGGPRTQY
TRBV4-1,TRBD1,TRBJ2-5,ASSRGGGAGETQY
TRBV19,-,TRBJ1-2,ASNFQGSNGYT
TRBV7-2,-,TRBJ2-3,ASSLSKATSQYTQY
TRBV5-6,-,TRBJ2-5,ASSLRRGHGQETQY
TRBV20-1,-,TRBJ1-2,SAWEQGYT
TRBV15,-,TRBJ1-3,ATSHGLGSGNTIY
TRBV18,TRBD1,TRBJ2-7,ASSPPGFGGQLTYEQY
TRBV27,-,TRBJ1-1,ASSFRGDMFMNTEAF
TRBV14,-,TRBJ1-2,ASSQAGRSGYT
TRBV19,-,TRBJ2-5,ASSIIGSTRTQY
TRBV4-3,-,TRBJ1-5,ASSQDGSLAGQPQH
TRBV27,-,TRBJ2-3,ASKGEGVTDTQY
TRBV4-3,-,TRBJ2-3,ASSQDQRDTQY
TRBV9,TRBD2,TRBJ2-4,ASSFSGTSGGKNIQY
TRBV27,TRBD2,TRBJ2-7,ASSPRRGGLEQY
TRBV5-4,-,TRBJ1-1,ASSATGFQWAF
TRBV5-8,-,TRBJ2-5,ASSAGQPVKETQY
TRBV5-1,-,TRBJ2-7,ASSLALHPLTGPSYEQY
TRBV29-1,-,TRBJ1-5,SVPGGPNSNQPQH
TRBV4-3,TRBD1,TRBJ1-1,ASSLNKGGGTGSMNTEAF
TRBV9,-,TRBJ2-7,ASIHSSPSCYEQY
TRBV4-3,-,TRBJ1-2,ASSQERINYGYT
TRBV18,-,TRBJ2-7,ASSQGGNYEQY
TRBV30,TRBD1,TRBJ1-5,AWGDRDDQPQH
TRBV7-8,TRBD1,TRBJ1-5,ASSLYRGPGQPQH
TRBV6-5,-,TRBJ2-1,ASSYSPGPGGNEQF
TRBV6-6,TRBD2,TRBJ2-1,ASSLAGPSSYNEQF